This record concerns one T cell receptor (beta chain) sequence. Its antigen is still unknown. TCRdb ran MiXCR on the 5' RACE reads and lists one entry per CDR3 protein. The data hold 300,000 to 400,000 distinct CDR3 sequences, with 8.7% observed a single time. This specimen belongs to a study of T cells after yellow fever vaccination. Study-wide context: Preparing low-cell-number fractions relied on SMART-Seq v4 Ultra Low Input.

The CDR3 is made up of 17 amino acids. V gave up 0 bases and J gave up 7 bases, with 21 bases separating them. CDR1 is MGHRA, CDR2 YSYEKL, per germline. Study observations and caveats: The CD4 compartment and the CD8 compartment contained a small share of clonotypes in common. Post-booster reappearance was seen for most primary-vaccination clones (around 96% CD4, roughly 88% CD8).

This receptor was obtained from a man aged 18-30 years who received the YFV17D yellow fever vaccine. The sequencing here drew on PBMCs, taken on the day of the first yellow fever vaccination. The V call is TRBV4-1, the J call TRBJ2-5, with D perhaps matching TRBD1 or TRBD2 (5 bases each). In DNA form, the CDR3 reads TGCGCCAGCAGCCAAGATAAGGCAAGGGGACGGGGATTGACCCAGTACTTC. Amino acid sequence: CASSQDKARGRGLTQYF.